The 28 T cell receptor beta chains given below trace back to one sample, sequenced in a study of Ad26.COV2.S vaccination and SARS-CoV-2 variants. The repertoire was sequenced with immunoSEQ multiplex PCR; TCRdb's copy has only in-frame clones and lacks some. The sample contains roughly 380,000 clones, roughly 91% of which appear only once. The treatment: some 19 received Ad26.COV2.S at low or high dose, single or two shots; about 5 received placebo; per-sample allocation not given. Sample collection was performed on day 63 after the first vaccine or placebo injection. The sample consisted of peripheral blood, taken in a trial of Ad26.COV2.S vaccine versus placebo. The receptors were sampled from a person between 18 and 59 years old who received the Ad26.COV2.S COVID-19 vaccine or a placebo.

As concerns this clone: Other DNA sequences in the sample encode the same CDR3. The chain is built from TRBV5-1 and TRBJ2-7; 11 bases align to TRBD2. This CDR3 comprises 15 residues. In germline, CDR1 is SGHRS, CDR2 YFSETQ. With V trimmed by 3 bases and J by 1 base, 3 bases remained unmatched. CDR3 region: CASSSGTSGSYEQYF. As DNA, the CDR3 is TGCGCCAGCAGCTCCGGGACTAGCGGATCCTACGAGCAGTACTTC.

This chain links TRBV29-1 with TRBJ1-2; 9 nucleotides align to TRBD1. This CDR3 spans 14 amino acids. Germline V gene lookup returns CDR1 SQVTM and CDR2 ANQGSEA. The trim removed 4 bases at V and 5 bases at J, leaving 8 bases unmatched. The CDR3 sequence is CSVGMDRGGYGYTF. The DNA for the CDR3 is TGCAGCGTTGGGATGGACAGGGGAGGGTATGGCTACACCTTC.

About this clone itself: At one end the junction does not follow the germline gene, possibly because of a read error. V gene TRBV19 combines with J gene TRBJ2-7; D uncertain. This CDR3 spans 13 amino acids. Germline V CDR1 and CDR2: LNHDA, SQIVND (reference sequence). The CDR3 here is CASSMGRPYEQYF. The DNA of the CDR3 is TGTGCCAGTAGTATGGGTAGGCCCTATGAGCAGTACTTC.

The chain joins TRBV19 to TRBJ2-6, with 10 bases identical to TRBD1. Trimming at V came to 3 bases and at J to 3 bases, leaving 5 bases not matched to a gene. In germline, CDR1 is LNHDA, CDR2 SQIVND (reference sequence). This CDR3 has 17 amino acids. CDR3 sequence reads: CASSIRQGAGGANVLTF. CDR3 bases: TGTGCCAGTAGTATCCGACAGGGGGCGGGTGGGGCCAACGTCCTGACTTTC. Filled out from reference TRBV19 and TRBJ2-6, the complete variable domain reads DGGITQSPKYLFRKEGQNVTLSCEQNLNHDAMYWYRQDPGQGLRLIYYSQIVNDFQKGDIAEGYSVSREKKESFPLTVTSAQKNPTAFYLCASSIRQGAGGANVLTFGAGSRLTVL.

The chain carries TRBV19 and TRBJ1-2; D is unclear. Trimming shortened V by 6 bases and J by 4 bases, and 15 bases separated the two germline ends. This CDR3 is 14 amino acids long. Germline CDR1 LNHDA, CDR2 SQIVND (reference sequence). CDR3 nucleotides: TGTGCCAGTAGCACTGACGTGGGCTCCTATGGCTACACCTTC. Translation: CASSTDVGSYGYTF. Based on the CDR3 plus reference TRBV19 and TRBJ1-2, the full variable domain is DGGITQSPKYLFRKEGQNVTLSCEQNLNHDAMYWYRQDPGQGLRLIYYSQIVNDFQKGDIAEGYSVSREKKESFPLTVTSAQKNPTAFYLCASSTDVGSYGYTFGSGTRLTVV.

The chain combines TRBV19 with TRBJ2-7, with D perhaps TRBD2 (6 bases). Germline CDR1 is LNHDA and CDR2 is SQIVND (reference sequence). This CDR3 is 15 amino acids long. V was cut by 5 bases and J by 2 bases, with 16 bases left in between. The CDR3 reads CASSSGGGLAYEQYF. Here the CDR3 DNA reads TGTGCCAGTAGTTCCGGTGGGGGGTTAGCCTACGAGCAGTACTTC. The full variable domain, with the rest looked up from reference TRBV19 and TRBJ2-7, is DGGITQSPKYLFRKEGQNVTLSCEQNLNHDAMYWYRQDPGQGLRLIYYSQIVNDFQKGDIAEGYSVSREKKESFPLTVTSAQKNPTAFYLCASSSGGGLAYEQYFGPGTRLTVT.

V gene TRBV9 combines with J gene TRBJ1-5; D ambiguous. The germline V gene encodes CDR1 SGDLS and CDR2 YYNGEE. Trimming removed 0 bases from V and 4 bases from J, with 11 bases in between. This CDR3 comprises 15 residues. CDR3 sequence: CASSVAGTQNQPQHF. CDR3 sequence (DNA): TGTGCCAGCAGCGTAGCAGGAACCCAGAATCAGCCCCAGCATTTT.

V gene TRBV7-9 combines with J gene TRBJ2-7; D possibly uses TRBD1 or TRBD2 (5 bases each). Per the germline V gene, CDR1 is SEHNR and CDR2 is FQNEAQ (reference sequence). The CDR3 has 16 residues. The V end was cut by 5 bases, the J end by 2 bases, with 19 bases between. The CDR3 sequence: CASSNLGRGGTYEQYF. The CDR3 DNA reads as TGTGCCAGCAGCAATTTAGGTCGGGGCGGTACCTACGAGCAGTACTTC.

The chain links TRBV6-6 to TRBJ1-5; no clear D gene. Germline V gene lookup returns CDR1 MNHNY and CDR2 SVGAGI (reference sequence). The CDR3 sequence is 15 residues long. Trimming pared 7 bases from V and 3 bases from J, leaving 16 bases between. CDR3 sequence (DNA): TGTGCCAGCACCCCACTCGGCAGGATCAATCAGCCCCAGCATTTT. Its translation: CASTPLGRINQPQHF.

The CDR3 loop reads CASSIRDLNTEAFF. For the CDR3, the DNA is TGTGCCAGCAGCATAAGGGACTTGAACACTGAAGCTTTCTTT. The rearrangement links TRBV7-8 to TRBJ1-1, with D possibly matching TRBD1 (5 bases). V was pared by 5 bases and J by 0 bases, with 10 bases between. Germline CDR1 is SGHVS and CDR2 is FQNEAQ. There are 14 residues in the CDR3.

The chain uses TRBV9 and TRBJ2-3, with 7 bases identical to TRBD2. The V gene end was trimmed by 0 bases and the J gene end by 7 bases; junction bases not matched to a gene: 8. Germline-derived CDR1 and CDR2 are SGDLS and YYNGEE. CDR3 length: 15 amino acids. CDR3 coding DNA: TGTGCCAGCAGCGTAGGGCTAGCGGAAGTTTATACGCAGTATTTT. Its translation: CASSVGLAEVYTQYF.

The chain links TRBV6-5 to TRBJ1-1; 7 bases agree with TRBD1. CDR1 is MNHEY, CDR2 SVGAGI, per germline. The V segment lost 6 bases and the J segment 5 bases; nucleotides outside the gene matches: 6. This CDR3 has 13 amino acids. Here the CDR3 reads CASRARGETEAFF. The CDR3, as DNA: TGTGCCAGCAGAGCCAGGGGGGAGACTGAAGCTTTCTTT.

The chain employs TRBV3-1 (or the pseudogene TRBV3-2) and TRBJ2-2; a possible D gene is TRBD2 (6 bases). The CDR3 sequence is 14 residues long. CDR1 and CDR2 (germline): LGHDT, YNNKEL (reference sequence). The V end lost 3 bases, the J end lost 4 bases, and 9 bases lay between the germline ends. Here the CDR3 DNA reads TGTGCCAGCAGCCAGGGGCGGGGCACCGGGGAGCTGTTTTTT. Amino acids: CASSQGRGTGELFF.

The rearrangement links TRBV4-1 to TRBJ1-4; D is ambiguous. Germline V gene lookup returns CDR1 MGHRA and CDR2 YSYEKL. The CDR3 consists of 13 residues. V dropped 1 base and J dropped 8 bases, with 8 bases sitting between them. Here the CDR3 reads CASSQVIWEKLFF. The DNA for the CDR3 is TGCGCCAGCAGCCAAGTGATATGGGAAAAACTGTTTTTT.

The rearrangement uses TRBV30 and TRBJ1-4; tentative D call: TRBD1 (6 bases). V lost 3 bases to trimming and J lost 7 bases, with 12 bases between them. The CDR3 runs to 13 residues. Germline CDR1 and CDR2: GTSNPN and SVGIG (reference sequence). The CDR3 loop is CAWSQLQGEKLFF. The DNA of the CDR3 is TGTGCCTGGAGCCAACTACAGGGTGAAAAACTGTTTTTT. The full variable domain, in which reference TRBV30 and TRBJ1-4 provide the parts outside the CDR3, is SQTIHQWPATLVQPVGSPLSLECTVEGTSNPNLYWYRQAAGRGLQLLFYSVGIGQISSEVPQNLSASRPQDRQFILSSKKLLLSDSGFYLCAWSQLQGEKLFFGSGTQLSVL.

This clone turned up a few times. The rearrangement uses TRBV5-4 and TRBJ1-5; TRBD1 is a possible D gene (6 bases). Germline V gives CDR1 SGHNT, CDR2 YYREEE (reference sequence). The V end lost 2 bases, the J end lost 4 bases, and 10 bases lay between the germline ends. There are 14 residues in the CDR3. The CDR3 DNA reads TGTGCCAGCAGCTTAAGGGGGGCGAATCAGCCCCAGCATTTT. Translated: CASSLRGANQPQHF.

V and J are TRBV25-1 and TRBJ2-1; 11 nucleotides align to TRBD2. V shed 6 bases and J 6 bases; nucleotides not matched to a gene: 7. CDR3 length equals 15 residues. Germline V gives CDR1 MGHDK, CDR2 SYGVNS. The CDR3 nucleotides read TGTGCCAGCAGCCAGACTAGCGGGGTTTTCAATGAGCAGTTCTTC. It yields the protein CASSQTSGVFNEQFF.

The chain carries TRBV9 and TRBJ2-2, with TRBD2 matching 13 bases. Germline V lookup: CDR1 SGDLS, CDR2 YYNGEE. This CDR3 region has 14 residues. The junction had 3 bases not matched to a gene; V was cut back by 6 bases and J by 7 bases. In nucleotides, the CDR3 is TGTGCCAGCACCGGACTAGCGGGGGACGGGGAGCTGTTTTTT. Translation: CASTGLAGDGELFF.

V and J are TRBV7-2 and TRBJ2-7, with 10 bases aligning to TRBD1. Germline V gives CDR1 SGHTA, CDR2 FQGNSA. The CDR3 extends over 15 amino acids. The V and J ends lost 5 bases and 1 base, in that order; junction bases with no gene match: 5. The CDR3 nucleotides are TGTGCCAGCAGCAGCGACAGGGGGCCTTCCTACGAGCAGTACTTC. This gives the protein CASSSDRGPSYEQYF.

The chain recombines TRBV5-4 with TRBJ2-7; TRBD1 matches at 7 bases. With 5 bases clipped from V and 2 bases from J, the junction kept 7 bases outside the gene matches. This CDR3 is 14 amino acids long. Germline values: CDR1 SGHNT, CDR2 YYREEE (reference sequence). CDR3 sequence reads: CASSRPGQPYEQYF. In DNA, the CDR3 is TGTGCCAGCAGTCGACCGGGACAGCCCTACGAGCAGTACTTC.

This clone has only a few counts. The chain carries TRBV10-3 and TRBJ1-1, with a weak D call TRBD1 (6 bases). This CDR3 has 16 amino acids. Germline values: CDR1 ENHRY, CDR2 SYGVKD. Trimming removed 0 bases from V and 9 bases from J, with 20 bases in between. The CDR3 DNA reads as TGTGCCATCAGTGAGTCGTTACGGGGGCAGAGTAACAAAGCTTTCTTT. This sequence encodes CAISESLRGQSNKAFF.

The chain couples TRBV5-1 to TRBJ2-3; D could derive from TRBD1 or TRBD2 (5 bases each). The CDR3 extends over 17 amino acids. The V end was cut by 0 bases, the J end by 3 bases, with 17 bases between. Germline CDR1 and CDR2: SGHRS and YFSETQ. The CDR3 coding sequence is TGCGCCAGCAGCTTGGAGGGTCGAGGGTGGGGGACAGATACGCAGTATTTT. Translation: CASSLEGRGWGTDTQYF.

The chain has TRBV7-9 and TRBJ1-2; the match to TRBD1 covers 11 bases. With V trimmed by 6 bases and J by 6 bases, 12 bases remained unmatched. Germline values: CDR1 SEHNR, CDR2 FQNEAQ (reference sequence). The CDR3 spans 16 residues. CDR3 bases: TGTGCCAGCAGTATTACCGGGACAGGGGGTATGGATGGCTACACCTTC. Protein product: CASSITGTGGMDGYTF.

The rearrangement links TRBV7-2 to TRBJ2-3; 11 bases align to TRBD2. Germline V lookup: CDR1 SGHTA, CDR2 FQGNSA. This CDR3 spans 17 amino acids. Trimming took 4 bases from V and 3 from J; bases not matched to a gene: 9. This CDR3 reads CASSSRSGGAGTDTQYF. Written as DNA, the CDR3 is TGTGCCAGCAGCTCCCGTAGCGGGGGGGCGGGGACAGATACGCAGTATTTT. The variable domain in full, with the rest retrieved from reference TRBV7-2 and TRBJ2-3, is GAGVSQSPSNKVTEKGKDVELRCDPISGHTALYWYRQSLGQGLEFLIYFQGNSAPDKSGLPSDRFSAERTGGSVSTLTIQRTQQEDSAVYLCASSSRSGGAGTDTQYFGPGTRLTVL.

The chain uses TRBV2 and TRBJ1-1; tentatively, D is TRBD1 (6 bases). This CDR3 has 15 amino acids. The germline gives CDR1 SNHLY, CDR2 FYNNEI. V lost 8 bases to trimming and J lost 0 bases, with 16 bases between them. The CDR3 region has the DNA TGTGCCAGCCCTGAAGGGGGGGGGATGAACACTGAAGCTTTCTTT. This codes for CASPEGGGMNTEAFF. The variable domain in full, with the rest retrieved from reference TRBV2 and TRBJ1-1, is EPEVTQTPSHQVTQMGQEVILRCVPISNHLYFYWYRQILGQKVEFLVSFYNNEISEKSEIFDDQFSVERPDGSNFTLKIRSTKLEDSAMYFCASPEGGGMNTEAFFGQGTRLTVV.

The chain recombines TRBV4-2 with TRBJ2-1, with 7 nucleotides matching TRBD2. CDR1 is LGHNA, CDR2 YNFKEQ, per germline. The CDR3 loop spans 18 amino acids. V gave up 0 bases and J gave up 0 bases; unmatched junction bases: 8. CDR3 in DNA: TGTGCCAGCAGCCAAGATATCGCTAGCGGAAACTCCTACAATGAGCAGTTCTTC. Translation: CASSQDIASGNSYNEQFF.

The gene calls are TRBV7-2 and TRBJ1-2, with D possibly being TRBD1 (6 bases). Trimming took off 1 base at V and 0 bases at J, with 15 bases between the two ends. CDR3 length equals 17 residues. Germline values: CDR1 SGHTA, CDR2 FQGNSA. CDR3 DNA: TGTGCCAGCAGCTTAGTGGGACAAAGGGGACCTAACTATGGCTACACCTTC. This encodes CASSLVGQRGPNYGYTF. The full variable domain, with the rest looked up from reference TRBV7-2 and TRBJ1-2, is GAGVSQSPSNKVTEKGKDVELRCDPISGHTALYWYRQSLGQGLEFLIYFQGNSAPDKSGLPSDRFSAERTGGSVSTLTIQRTQQEDSAVYLCASSLVGQRGPNYGYTFGSGTRLTVV.

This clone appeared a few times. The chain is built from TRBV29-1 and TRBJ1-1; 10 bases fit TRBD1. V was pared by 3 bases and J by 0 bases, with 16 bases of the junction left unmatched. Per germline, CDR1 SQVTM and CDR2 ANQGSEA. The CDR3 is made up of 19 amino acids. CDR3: CSVEPRRDRGVIMNTEAFF. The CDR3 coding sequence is TGCAGCGTTGAGCCTAGACGGGACAGGGGCGTAATCATGAACACTGAAGCTTTCTTT.